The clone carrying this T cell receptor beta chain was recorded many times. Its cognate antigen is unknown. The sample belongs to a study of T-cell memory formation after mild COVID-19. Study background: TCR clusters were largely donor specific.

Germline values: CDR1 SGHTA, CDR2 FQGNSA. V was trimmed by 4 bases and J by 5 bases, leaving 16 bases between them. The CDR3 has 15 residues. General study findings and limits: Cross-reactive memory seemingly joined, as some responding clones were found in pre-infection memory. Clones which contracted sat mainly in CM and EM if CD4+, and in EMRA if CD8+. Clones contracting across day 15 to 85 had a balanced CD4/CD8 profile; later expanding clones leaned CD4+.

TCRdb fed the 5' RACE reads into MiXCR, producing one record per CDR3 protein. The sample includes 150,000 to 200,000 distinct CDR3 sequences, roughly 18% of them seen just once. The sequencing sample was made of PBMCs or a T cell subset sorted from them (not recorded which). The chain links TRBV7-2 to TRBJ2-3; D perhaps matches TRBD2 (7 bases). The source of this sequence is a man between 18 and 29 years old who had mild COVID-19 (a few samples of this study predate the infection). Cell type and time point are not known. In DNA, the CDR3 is TGTGCCAGCAGCTCGGGCGGGGGCGGGAAAGATACGCAGTATTTT. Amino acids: CASSSGGGGKDTQYF.